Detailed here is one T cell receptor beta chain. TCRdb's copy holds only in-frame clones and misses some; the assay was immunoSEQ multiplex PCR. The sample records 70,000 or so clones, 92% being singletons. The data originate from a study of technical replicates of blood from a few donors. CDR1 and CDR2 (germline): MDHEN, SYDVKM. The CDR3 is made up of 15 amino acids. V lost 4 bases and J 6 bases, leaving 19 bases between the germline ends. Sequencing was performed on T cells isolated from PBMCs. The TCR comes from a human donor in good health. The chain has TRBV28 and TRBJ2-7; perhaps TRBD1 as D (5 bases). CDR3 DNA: TGTGCCAGCAGTTCAGGGTTTCGTGGGGAATTCGAGCAGTACTTC. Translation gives CASSSGFRGEFEQYF.